This T cell receptor (beta chain) was sequenced in a study of PD-1 blockade in classical Hodgkin lymphoma (dated by TCRdb to 2019 to 2021). Regarding the study in general: Nivolumab dosing was 3 mg/kg intravenously every 2 weeks, continuing until either disease progression or unacceptable toxicity. The study used CyTOF and TCR beta sequencing to define a peripheral blood immune signature of response to PD-1 blockade in classical Hodgkin lymphoma. What the research found in general, with its limitations: CD4+ but not CD8+ TCR diversity rose significantly by C4D1 (p=0.0027 vs p=0.16), most apparent in complete responders (p=0.02). Baseline TCR diversity was reported to be lower in newly diagnosed patients than in healthy donors, and even lower in relapsed/refractory patients. Among trial patients, those achieving complete response had baseline diversity similar to that of newly diagnosed patients, while diversity was significantly lower in partial responders and progressors. Lower diversity was seen in patients whose nivolumab began less than 1 year after ASCT, and these patients were left out of later analyses so that immune reconstitution would not confound the results. The study was limited to a single clinical trial cohort, and causes of repertoire differences, possibly disease activity or prior therapy, remained undefined.

The Qiagen DNeasy kit was used to extract genomic DNA both from unsorted PBMCs and from the negatively selected CD4+ and CD8+ fractions. TCR beta CDR3 regions were subjected to amplification by immunoSEQ multiplex PCR with primers that anneal to V and J segments. A synthetic immune receptor repertoire was used to minimize amplification bias, and any remaining bias was removed computationally after sequencing. In the source study's methods: Repertoire diversity was quantified as the Shannon entropy index using custom Python scripts. The unsorted, CD4+ and CD8+ repertoires were each analyzed separately, with the exception of combined analyses, where CD4+ and CD8+ sequences were merged in silico. Clonal expansion was defined as a frequency increase of at least 2-fold after treatment compared with C1D1, and clones undetected at baseline were assigned a pseudocount of 0.5. Singleton clones were defined as clones with 0 or 1 copy at C1D1, and non-singleton clones were defined as clones with 2 or more copies. By matching protein sequences in sorted samples from the same patient, clones expanded in unsorted samples were annotated as CD4+, CD8+ or unknown. Wilcoxon tests were applied to paired samples to test diversity changes from C1D1 to C4D1. TCRdb mirrors the immuneACCESS table, restricted to in-frame sequences. Some clones are absent from its copies; in checked studies, under half trace to an unresolved V gene, and the reason for the others is unknown. V and J calls and clone size are as listed in that table; D and trimming were resolved from the DNA. This sample comprises 90,000 to 95,000 clones, nearly 90% of them detected only once. The top ten clonotypes cover 9.5% to 12% of the sample.

According to the study, the label for this sample's time point signals: cycle 2 day 1 (C2D1) of nivolumab. Relapse after autologous stem cell transplantation had occurred in all trial patients, and cohorts A, B and C were distinguished by prior brentuximab vedotin exposure. A total of 50 to 70 patients with relapsed/refractory classical Hodgkin lymphoma made up the trial cohort, and each patient's best overall response was complete response, partial response or progressive disease. In the multi-cohort phase II CheckMate 205 trial, trial patients received single-agent nivolumab. An independent review committee assessed best overall response by applying the 2007 International Working Group response criteria. Trial PBMCs were collected just before the start of nivolumab (C1D1) and during therapy at cycle 2 day 1 and cycle 4 day 1. After peripheral blood was drawn into 8 mL Vacutainer Cell Preparation Tubes, PBMCs were isolated by centrifugation and then cryopreserved.

Details on this clone: There is no known antigen for this receptor. No base quality values were provided; no much bigger clone lies one nucleotide off.

This TCR derives from a human donor with classical Hodgkin lymphoma. The sample in question was peripheral blood mononuclear cells (PBMCs), obtained before the second cycle of nivolumab.

The CDR3 protein is CASRIRQGTNTEAFF. The nucleotide sequence is TGTGCCAGCAGGATAAGACAGGGGACGAACACTGAAGCTTTCTTT. This chain joins TRBV28 to TRBJ1-1, and 8 junctional nucleotides match TRBD1. From the germline V gene, CDR1 is MDHEN and CDR2 is SYDVKM. The CDR3 covers 15 residues, taking in both the cysteine and the phenylalanine. Of the read, only the CDR3 DNA is kept; its 45 bases are in frame from base 1. V has 6 bases trimmed and J has 1 base trimmed; junction bases matching no gene number 7.